This TCR beta chain was documented in a study of cytomegalovirus exposure and HLA in healthy donors. Across the whole study: As released early, the data held 70 million to 100 million unique TCRs from HLA-typed donors. Whole-study findings and limits: Other equally common chains were less clonally expanded than HLA-associated TCR beta chains, a later analysis showed.

Looked up from germline, CDR1 is SGHNT and CDR2 is YYREEE (reference sequence). The CDR3 has 14 residues. The V end was cut by 5 bases, the J end by 3 bases, with 11 bases between. The PCR made use of 60 Vbeta and 13 Jbeta primers. How the authors handled the data: An analysis that came later counted some 81 million unique TCR beta chains, 9 million to 12 million shared. Profiled with immunoSEQ multiplex PCR; TCRdb holds only in-frame clones, not every one. V and J calls and clone size follow that table, whereas D and trimming were derived from the DNA. This table holds 150,000 to 200,000 clones, more than 75% found once. A remark on this clone: The target antigen is unknown.

The sequenced material came from PBMCs. The sequence was collected from a woman in her forties or fifties in good health and CMV-seronegative. This chain joins TRBV5-4 and TRBJ2-2, with a possible D match to TRBD2 (5 bases). CDR3 loop: CASSLGGHTGELFF. The DNA of the CDR3 is TGTGCCAGCAGTCTCGGCGGGCACACCGGGGAGCTGTTTTTT.